The source of this TCR beta chain is a study of cytomegalovirus exposure and HLA in healthy donors. With 60 Vbeta and 13 Jbeta primers, the PCR was carried out. Some clones are missing from TCRdb's copy, which holds only in-frame ones; the method was immunoSEQ multiplex PCR. This table holds some 100,000 clones, under 80% found once. The CDR3 is made up of 15 amino acids. V was clipped by 3 bases and J by 6 bases; unmatched bases: 7. The germline V gene has CDR1 SGHDN and CDR2 FVKESK. Whole-study findings and limits: The records held CMV serostatus as the only immune exposure information. According to a later analysis, most TCR beta chains associated with CMV appeared HLA-restricted. With DRB1 most and HLA-C fewest, TCR association rates differed between HLA loci in a later analysis.

For this clone: Antigen specificity is unknown.

The V gene is TRBV14, the J gene TRBJ2-7; the match to TRBD2 covers 11 bases. Sequencing was carried out using PBMCs. The origin of this receptor is a young woman in good health and CMV-seropositive. The CDR3 here is CASSQSSGRASEQYF. CDR3 in DNA: TGTGCCAGCAGCCAGAGTAGCGGGAGGGCCTCCGAGCAGTACTTC.